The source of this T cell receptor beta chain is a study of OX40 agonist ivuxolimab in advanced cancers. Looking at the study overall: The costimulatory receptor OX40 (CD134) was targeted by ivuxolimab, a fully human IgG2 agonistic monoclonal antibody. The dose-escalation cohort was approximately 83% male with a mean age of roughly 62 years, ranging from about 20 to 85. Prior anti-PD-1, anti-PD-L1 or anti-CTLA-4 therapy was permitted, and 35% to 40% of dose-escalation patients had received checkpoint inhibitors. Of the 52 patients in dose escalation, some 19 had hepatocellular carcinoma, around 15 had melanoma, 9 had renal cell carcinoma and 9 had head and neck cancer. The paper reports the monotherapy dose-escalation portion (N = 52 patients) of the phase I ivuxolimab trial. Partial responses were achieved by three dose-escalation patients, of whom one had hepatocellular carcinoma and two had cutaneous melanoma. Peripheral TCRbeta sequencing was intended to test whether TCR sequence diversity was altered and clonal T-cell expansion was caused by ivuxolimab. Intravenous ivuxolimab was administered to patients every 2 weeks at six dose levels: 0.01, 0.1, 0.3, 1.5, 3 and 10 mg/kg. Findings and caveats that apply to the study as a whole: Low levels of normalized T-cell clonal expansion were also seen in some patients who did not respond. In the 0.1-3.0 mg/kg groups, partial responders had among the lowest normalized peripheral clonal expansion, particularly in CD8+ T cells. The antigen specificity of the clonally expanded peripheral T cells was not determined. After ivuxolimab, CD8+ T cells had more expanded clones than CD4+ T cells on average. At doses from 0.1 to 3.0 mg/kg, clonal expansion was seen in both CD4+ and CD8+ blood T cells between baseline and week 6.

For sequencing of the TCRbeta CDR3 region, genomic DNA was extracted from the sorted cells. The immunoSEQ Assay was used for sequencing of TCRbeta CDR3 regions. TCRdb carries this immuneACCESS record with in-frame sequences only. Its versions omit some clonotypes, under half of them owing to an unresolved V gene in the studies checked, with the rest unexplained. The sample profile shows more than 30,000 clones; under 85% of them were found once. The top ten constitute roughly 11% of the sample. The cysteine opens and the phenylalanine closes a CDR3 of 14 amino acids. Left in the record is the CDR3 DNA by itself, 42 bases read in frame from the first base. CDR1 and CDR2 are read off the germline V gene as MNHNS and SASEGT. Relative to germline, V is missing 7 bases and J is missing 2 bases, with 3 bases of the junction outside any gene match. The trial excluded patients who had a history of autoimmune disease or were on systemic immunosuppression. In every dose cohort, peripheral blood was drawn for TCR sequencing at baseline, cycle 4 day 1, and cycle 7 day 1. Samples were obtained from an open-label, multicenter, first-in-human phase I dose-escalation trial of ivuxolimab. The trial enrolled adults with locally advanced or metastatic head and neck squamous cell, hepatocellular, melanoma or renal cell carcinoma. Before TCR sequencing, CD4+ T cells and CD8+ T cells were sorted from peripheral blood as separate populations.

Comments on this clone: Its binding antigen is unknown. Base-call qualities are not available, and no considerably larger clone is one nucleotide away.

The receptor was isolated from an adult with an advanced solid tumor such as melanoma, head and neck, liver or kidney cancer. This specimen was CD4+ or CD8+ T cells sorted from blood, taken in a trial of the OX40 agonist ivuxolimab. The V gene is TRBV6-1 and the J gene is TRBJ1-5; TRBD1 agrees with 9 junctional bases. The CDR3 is CASTWTGGNQPQHF. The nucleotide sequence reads TGTGCCAGCACCTGGACAGGGGGCAATCAGCCCCAGCATTTT.